This T cell receptor beta chain was profiled in a study of blood T cell repertoires in COVID-19. The CDR3 runs 13 residues. The germline V and J ends were trimmed by 11 bases and 2 bases, with 15 bases remaining between them. Looked up from germline, CDR1 is MNHEY and CDR2 is SVGAGI. Only in-frame clones appear in the TCRdb table, and some are missing; sequencing was by immunoSEQ multiplex PCR. The table lists around 170,000 clones, 70% to 90% of them singletons. The receptor's source is a young woman with acute or convalescent COVID-19. This sequence joins TRBV6-5 and TRBJ1-1; possible D gene TRBD1, 5 bases. The sequenced material came from peripheral blood. CDR3: CAAGVQPNTEAFF. The CDR3 DNA is TGTGCCGCGGGGGTACAACCTAACACTGAAGCTTTCTTT.